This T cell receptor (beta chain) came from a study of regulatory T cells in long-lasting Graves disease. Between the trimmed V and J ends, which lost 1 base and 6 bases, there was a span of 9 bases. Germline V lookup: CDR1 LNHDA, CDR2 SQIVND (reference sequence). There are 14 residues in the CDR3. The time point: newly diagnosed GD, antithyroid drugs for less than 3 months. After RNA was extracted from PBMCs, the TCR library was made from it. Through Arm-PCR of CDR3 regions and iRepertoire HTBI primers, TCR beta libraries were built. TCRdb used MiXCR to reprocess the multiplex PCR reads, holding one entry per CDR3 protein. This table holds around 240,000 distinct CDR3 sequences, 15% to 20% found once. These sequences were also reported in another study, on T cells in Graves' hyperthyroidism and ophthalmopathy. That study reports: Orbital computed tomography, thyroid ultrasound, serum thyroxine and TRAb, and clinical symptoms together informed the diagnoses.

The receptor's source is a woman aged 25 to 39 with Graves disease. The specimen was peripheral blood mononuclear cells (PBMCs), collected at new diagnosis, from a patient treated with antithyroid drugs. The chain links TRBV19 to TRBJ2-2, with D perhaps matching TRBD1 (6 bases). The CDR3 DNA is TGTGCCAGTAGTATAGGAGGGGGTCCCGGGGAGCTGTTTTTT. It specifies CASSIGGGPGELFF.